Below are 21 T cell receptor beta chains sequenced from a single sample in a study of patients and donors after allogeneic stem cell transplantation. TCRdb reanalysed the RT-PCR reads using MiXCR and keeps one entry per CDR3 protein. The sample includes just over 55,000 distinct CDR3 sequences, 13% of them seen just once. The material sequenced was blood, either unsorted or a sorted T cell fraction (not recorded which). All receptors derive from a human donor who was either an allogeneic HSCT recipient or a stem cell or donor lymphocyte infusion donor (not recorded which). It is not recorded whose cells these are; they may come from a transplant donor.

The chain joins TRBV9 to TRBJ2-1; either TRBD1 or TRBD2 may supply D (5 bases each). Per germline, CDR1 SGDLS and CDR2 YYNGEE. Between the trimmed V and J ends, which lost 9 bases and 0 bases, there was a span of 16 bases. The CDR3 is 15 amino acids. The CDR3 DNA reads TGTGCCACCGGGCGAGGGGCTAGCTCCTACAATGAGCAGTTCTTC. This sequence encodes CATGRGASSYNEQFF.

This clonotype turned up a few times. CDR3 loop: CASSPGQGRYEQYF. The CDR3 DNA sequence: TGTGCCAGCAGTCCTGGGCAGGGGAGGTACGAGCAGTACTTC. J is TRBJ2-7 and V is TRBV12-3 or TRBV12-4, with D perhaps being TRBD1 or TRBD2 (6 bases each). There are 14 residues in the CDR3. Trimming took off 5 bases at V and 4 bases at J, with 15 bases between the two ends.

V is TRBV7-9 and J is TRBJ2-5; no definite D call. V lost 10 bases to trimming and J lost 1 base, with 10 bases between them. Per the germline V gene, CDR1 is SEHNR and CDR2 is FQNEAQ (reference sequence). This CDR3 spans 12 amino acids. CDR3 residues: CAITGFQETQYF. In DNA, the CDR3 is TGTGCCATAACGGGCTTCCAAGAGACCCAGTACTTC.

By sample share, this clonotype is medium-sized. The rearrangement joins TRBV7-9 to TRBJ1-1; the D is unclear. The V gene lost 6 bases and the J gene lost 6 bases, with 17 bases spanning the gap. The CDR3 length is 14 residues. The V gene's germline CDR1 is SEHNR and CDR2 FQNEAQ (reference sequence). CDR3 DNA sequence: TGTGCCAGCAGTATAAGTCAGGATTTCGCTGAAGCTTTCTTT. The encoded protein is CASSISQDFAEAFF.

The chain has TRBV6-5 and TRBJ2-1; D is possibly TRBD1 or TRBD2 (5 bases each). There are 17 residues in the CDR3. Trimming pared 1 base from V and 10 bases from J, leaving 23 bases between. The germline V gene has CDR1 MNHEY and CDR2 SVGAGI. CDR3 in DNA: TGTGCCAGCAGTTACTTCCCTTTACTAGGAAAGACAGTAGAGCAGTTCTTC. It is translated as CASSYFPLLGKTVEQFF.

The rearrangement uses TRBV19 and TRBJ1-5; D is ambiguous. CDR3 length: 14 amino acids. Trimming removed 1 base at V and 3 bases at J, with 7 bases between. From germline, CDR1 is LNHDA and CDR2 SQIVND (reference sequence). For the CDR3, the DNA is TGTGCCAGTAGTATAGGTGCCGCCAATCAGCCCCAGCATTTT. Protein: CASSIGAANQPQHF.

V gene TRBV2 combines with J gene TRBJ2-3; D gene uncertain. In germline, CDR1 is SNHLY, CDR2 FYNNEI. This CDR3 is 14 amino acids long. The germline V and J ends were trimmed by 5 bases and 6 bases, with 15 bases remaining between them. CDR3 sequence (DNA): TGTGCCAGCAGTCCGCCAGTAGTAGTCGATACGCAGTATTTT. Its protein product is CASSPPVVVDTQYF.

This clonotype was seen at least ten times. This chain links TRBV25-1 with TRBJ1-1; 7 positions match TRBD1. The CDR3 runs 17 residues. J was trimmed by 0 bases and V by 3 bases; bases with no gene match: 10. Germline V gene data show CDR1 as MGHDK and CDR2 as SYGVNS. CDR3 DNA: TGTGCCAGCAGTGATTACCAACAGGGGAGAATGAACACTGAAGCTTTCTTT. This translates into CASSDYQQGRMNTEAFF.

The rearrangement uses TRBV24-1 and TRBJ2-3, with D uncertain. The CDR3 has 13 amino acids. The V gene's germline CDR1 is KGHDR and CDR2 SFDVKD. Trimming cost V 3 bases and J 9 bases, with 12 bases left between them. CDR3 sequence: CATSDNALLTQYF. The CDR3 DNA follows: TGTGCCACCAGTGATAATGCCCTCTTGACGCAGTATTTT.

The rearrangement uses TRBV7-9 and TRBJ1-1; tentative D call: TRBD1 (5 bases). From germline, CDR1 is SEHNR and CDR2 FQNEAQ (reference sequence). This CDR3 spans 16 amino acids. Trimming removed 5 bases at V and 1 base at J, with 17 bases between. CDR3 in DNA: TGTGCCAGCAGCCCGGGGTCTGGCAGGGAGAACACTGAAGCTTTCTTT. As protein: CASSPGSGRENTEAFF.

This clonotype was detected ten times or more. The CDR3 region is CASSLRERLTNYGYTF. The CDR3 DNA follows: TGTGCCAGCAGTTTGCGGGAGCGCCTCACTAACTATGGCTACACCTTC. The J gene is TRBJ1-2, the V gene TRBV12-3 or TRBV12-4, with unresolved D. V lost 3 bases and J 0 bases, leaving 14 bases between the germline ends. The CDR3 extends over 16 amino acids.

This chain links TRBV7-6 with TRBJ2-2; D is perhaps TRBD2 (6 bases). Trimming removed 6 bases at V and 5 bases at J, with 16 bases between. Germline values: CDR1 SGHVS, CDR2 FNYEAQ. This CDR3 contains 15 residues. CDR3 sequence (DNA): TGTGCCAGCAGACCTGGACTATCCGAGACCGGGGAGCTGTTTTTT. Amino acid sequence: CASRPGLSETGELFF.

The chain's CDR3 is CASSRDRSFYEQYF. The CDR3 DNA is TGTGCCAGCAGTCGGGACAGAAGCTTTTACGAGCAGTACTTC. The V and J genes are TRBV12-3 or TRBV12-4 and TRBJ2-7, with TRBD1 identical over 7 bases. The CDR3 spans 14 residues. Losses at the gene ends were 5 bases for V and 4 bases for J; bases not matched to a gene: 8.

This clonotype was detected only a few times. The chain couples TRBV25-1 to TRBJ2-7; D not certain. The V end was cut by 9 bases, the J end by 6 bases, with 15 bases between. The CDR3 loop spans 12 amino acids. Per germline, CDR1 MGHDK and CDR2 SYGVNS. This CDR3 reads CASPPVVGEQYF. CDR3 in DNA: TGTGCCAGTCCCCCCGTTGTTGGCGAGCAGTACTTC.

This clonotype was counted a few times. V and J are TRBV18 and TRBJ1-6; no definite D call. Trimming removed 6 bases from V and 9 bases from J, with 15 bases in between. The CDR3 loop spans 14 amino acids. Germline CDR1 and CDR2: KGHSH and LQKENI. The chain's CDR3 is CASSRVSEGSPLHF. CDR3 bases: TGTGCCAGCTCCCGGGTGAGCGAGGGTTCACCCCTCCACTTT. The full variable domain, in which reference TRBV18 and TRBJ1-6 provide the parts outside the CDR3, is NAGVMQNPRHLVRRRGQEARLRCSPMKGHSHVYWYRQLPEEGLKFMVYLQKENIIDESGMPKERFSAEFPKEGPSILRIQQVVRGDSAAYFCASSRVSEGSPLHFGNGTRLTVT.

Ten or more counts support this clonotype. The rearrangement joins TRBV5-1 to TRBJ2-1, with 9 bases aligning to TRBD2. The CDR3 runs 15 residues. Germline CDR1 reads SGHRS; CDR2 reads YFSETQ. Germline trimming cut 6 bases from V and 6 bases from J; bases unmatched to any gene: 10. This chain's CDR3 is CASTVAGAVGNEQFF. In DNA, the CDR3 is TGCGCCAGCACCGTAGCGGGGGCCGTTGGCAATGAGCAGTTCTTC.

The V call is TRBV12-3 or TRBV12-4, the J call TRBJ2-1, with 7 positions matching TRBD1. V dropped 3 bases and J dropped 2; count of bases not matched to a gene: 7. The CDR3 contains 16 residues. CDR3 in amino acids: CASSLTGPSTYNEQFF. CDR3 coding DNA: TGTGCCAGCAGTTTGACAGGGCCTAGCACCTACAATGAGCAGTTCTTC.

The rearrangement links TRBV28 to TRBJ2-7, with TRBD1 matching over 8 bases. V shed 3 bases and J 3 bases; nucleotides not matched to a gene: 4. CDR3 length: 14 residues. CDR1 and CDR2 (germline): MDHEN, SYDVKM. The DNA of the CDR3 is TGTGCCAGCAGTTTTGGGACAGGAAACTACGAGCAGTACTTC. The encoded protein is CASSFGTGNYEQYF.

This clonotype has at least ten counts. The genes are TRBV3-1 and TRBJ1-2, with unresolved D. Germline assignment: CDR1 LGHDT and CDR2 YNNKEL (reference sequence). Trimming pared 3 bases from V and 6 bases from J, leaving 5 bases between. CDR3 length equals 11 residues. The CDR3 sequence is CASSQENGYTF. The CDR3, as DNA: TGTGCCAGCAGCCAGGAAAATGGCTACACCTTC.

This clonotype was picked up many times. The chain has TRBV12-3 or TRBV12-4 and TRBJ2-5; D uncertain. The V and J ends lost 2 bases and 1 base respectively, with 8 bases between them. This CDR3 has 14 amino acids. The DNA of the CDR3 is TGTGCCAGCAGTTTATACTCTAGCCAAGAGACCCAGTACTTC. This encodes CASSLYSSQETQYF.

This clonotype has just a few counts. The genes are TRBV27 and TRBJ2-7, with 9 nucleotides matching TRBD2. CDR3 length equals 14 residues. Germline V gene data show CDR1 as MNHEY and CDR2 as SMNVEV (reference sequence). Losses at the gene ends were 6 bases for V and 4 bases for J; bases not matched to a gene: 7. This CDR3 is CASRRLAERYEQYF. CDR3 nucleotides: TGTGCCAGCAGGAGACTAGCGGAAAGATACGAGCAGTACTTC.